The 9 T cell receptor beta chains listed next were all sequenced from one sample in a study of blood T cell repertoires in COVID-19. The method was immunoSEQ multiplex PCR; TCRdb's version includes in-frame clones alone and lacks a portion of them. This table holds 180,000 or so clones, more than 75% found once. Material: PBMCs or T cells enriched from blood (not recorded which). The source is a man between 35 and 55 years old with acute COVID-19.

Worth noting for this clone: The sample has other DNA sequences that encode this CDR3 too. The chain is built from TRBV30 and TRBJ1-1; no reliable D call. CDR1 and CDR2 from the germline V gene are GTSNPN and SVGIG (reference sequence). Deletions cut 2 bases from V and 4 bases from J, with 5 bases between. The CDR3 extends over 11 amino acids. CDR3: CAWSRVTEAFF. The DNA of the CDR3 is TGTGCCTGGAGTCGTGTCACTGAAGCTTTCTTT.

For the CDR3, the DNA is TGTGCAGCTACCCGGGGCAGGGGTAGCAATCAGCCCCAGCATTTT. Amino acid sequence: CAATRGRGSNQPQHF. The chain uses TRBV19 and TRBJ1-5; a weak D match, TRBD1 (6 bases). The CDR3 spans 15 residues. The germline V gene has CDR1 LNHDA and CDR2 SQIVND (reference sequence).

J is TRBJ2-7 and V is TRBV24-1; D is possibly TRBD1 (6 bases). The V and J ends lost 8 bases and 2 bases respectively, with 12 bases between them. Germline-derived CDR1 and CDR2 are KGHDR and SFDVKD. The CDR3 totals 13 residues. CDR3 loop: CATTWTDPYEQYF. CDR3 DNA: TGTGCCACCACTTGGACAGACCCCTACGAGCAGTACTTC.

The V gene is TRBV15, the J gene TRBJ1-4; 7 positions agree with TRBD1. The V gene end was trimmed by 1 base and the J gene end by 6 bases; junction bases not matched to a gene: 8. This CDR3 contains 16 residues. Germline V gives CDR1 LNHNV, CDR2 YYDKDF (reference sequence). CDR3 residues: CATSRGEDRYYEKLFF. Here the CDR3 DNA reads TGTGCCACCAGCAGAGGGGAGGACAGGTACTATGAAAAACTGTTTTTT.

The chain carries TRBV27 and TRBJ2-7; D call uncertain. The CDR3 is 15 amino acids. Deletions cut 5 bases from V and 2 bases from J, with 16 bases between. The germline gives CDR1 MNHEY, CDR2 SMNVEV (reference sequence). CDR3 DNA: TGTGCCAGCAGTCCCACCGCCGGTCCCGCCTACGAGCAGTACTTC. Its translation: CASSPTAGPAYEQYF.

The chain is built from TRBV9 and TRBJ2-3, with D tentatively TRBD2 (5 bases). The CDR3 runs 14 residues. Trimming left V 2 bases short and J 2 bases short, with 9 bases between. Germline CDR1 is SGDLS and CDR2 is YYNGEE. This chain's CDR3 is CASSVTGDTDTQYF. DNA for the CDR3: TGTGCCAGCAGCGTCACCGGGGACACAGATACGCAGTATTTT.

The chain combines TRBV19 with TRBJ1-2; D unclear. Looked up from germline, CDR1 is LNHDA and CDR2 is SQIVND (reference sequence). CDR3 length: 13 amino acids. Trimming left V 6 bases short and J 7 bases short, with 15 bases between. CDR3 protein: CASRPSTVRGYTF. For the CDR3, the DNA is TGTGCCAGTAGGCCAAGTACAGTTCGTGGCTACACCTTC.

The V gene is TRBV9, the J gene TRBJ2-3, with D possibly being TRBD2 (6 bases). CDR3 length: 14 residues. Germline CDR1 SGDLS, CDR2 YYNGEE. Trimming removed 3 bases at V and 7 bases at J, with 15 bases between. The CDR3 DNA reads TGTGCCAGCAGCGCGACCGACGGAGGGTATACGCAGTATTTT. Translation gives CASSATDGGYTQYF.

The chain has TRBV6-5 and TRBJ1-5; unclear D gene. The CDR3 has 14 residues. The V gene lost 6 bases and the J gene lost 2 bases, with 11 bases spanning the gap. Germline V CDR1 and CDR2: MNHEY, SVGAGI. The CDR3 DNA reads TGTGCCAGCAGGCCCACATGGCGCAATCAGCCCCAGCATTTT. It specifies CASRPTWRNQPQHF.